Sequencing of this TCR beta chain was carried out in a study of blood T cells in healthy people across ages. General study points: Because sorting was not performed, PBMCs prevented conclusive naive versus antigen-experienced comparison. Long-lived donors had more naive CD4+ cells and higher diversity than aged donors. Older age coincided with a roughly linear decline in TCR beta diversity per million T cells.

V shed 5 bases, J shed 5 bases, and the junction held 8 bases outside the gene matches. CDR3 size: 14 residues. Germline V gene sequence: CDR1 SQVTM, CDR2 ANQGSEA. Researchers report isolating at least 7 million PBMCs per sample. The use of a sample-barcoded 5' primer and a J-beta primer mix characterized a second PCR of about 6 to 11 cycles. TCRdb passed the 5' RACE reads through MiXCR, listing each CDR3 protein once. The sample carries roughly 800,000 distinct CDR3 sequences, 58% recorded once. As regards this clonotype: Its antigen is still unknown.

V gene TRBV29-1 combines with J gene TRBJ1-5, with TRBD1 matching over 8 bases. Material for sequencing was blood. This sequence originates from a man aged 25-45 years in good health. The CDR3 DNA reads TGCAGCGTTAAGACAGGGGCGGGAGATCAGCCCCAGCATTTT. It encodes CSVKTGAGDQPQHF. Full variable domain (outside the CDR3, taken from reference TRBV29-1 and TRBJ1-5): SAVISQKPSRDICQRGTSLTIQCQVDSQVTMMFWYRQQPGQSLTLIATANQGSEATYESGFVIDKFPISRPNLTFSTLTVSNMSPEDSSIYLCSVKTGAGDQPQHFGDGTRLSIL.